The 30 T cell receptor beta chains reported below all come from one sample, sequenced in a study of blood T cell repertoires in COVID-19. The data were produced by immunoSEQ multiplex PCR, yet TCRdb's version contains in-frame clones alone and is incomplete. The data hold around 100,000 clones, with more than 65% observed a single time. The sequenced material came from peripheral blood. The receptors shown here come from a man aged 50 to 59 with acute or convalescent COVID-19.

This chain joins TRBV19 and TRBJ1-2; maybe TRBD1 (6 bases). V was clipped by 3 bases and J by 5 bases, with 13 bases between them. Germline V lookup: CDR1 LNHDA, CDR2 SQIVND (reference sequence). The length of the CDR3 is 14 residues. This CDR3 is CASSIDKGGYGYTF. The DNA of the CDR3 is TGTGCCAGTAGTATTGATAAGGGGGGGTATGGCTACACCTTC.

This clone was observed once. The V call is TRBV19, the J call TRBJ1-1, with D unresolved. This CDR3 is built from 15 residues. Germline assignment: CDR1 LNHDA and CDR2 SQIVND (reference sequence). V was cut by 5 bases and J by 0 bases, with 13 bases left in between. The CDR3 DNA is TGTGCCAGTAGTTCCCGGAGAGGGATGAACACTGAAGCTTTCTTT. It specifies CASSSRRGMNTEAFF.

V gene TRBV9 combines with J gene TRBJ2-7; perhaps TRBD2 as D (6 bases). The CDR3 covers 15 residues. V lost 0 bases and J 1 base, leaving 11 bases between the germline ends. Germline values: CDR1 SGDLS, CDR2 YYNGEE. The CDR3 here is CASSVGAGTSYEQYF. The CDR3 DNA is TGTGCCAGCAGCGTAGGAGCAGGGACTTCCTACGAGCAGTACTTC.

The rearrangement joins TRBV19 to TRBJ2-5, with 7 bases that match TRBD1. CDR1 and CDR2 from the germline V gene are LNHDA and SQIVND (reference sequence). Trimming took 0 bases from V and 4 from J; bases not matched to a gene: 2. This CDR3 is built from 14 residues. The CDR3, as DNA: TGTGCCAGTAGTATAGAACACAGGGGAGAGACCCAGTACTTC. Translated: CASSIEHRGETQYF. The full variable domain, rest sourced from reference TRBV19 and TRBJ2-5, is DGGITQSPKYLFRKEGQNVTLSCEQNLNHDAMYWYRQDPGQGLRLIYYSQIVNDFQKGDIAEGYSVSREKKESFPLTVTSAQKNPTAFYLCASSIEHRGETQYFGPGTRLLVL.

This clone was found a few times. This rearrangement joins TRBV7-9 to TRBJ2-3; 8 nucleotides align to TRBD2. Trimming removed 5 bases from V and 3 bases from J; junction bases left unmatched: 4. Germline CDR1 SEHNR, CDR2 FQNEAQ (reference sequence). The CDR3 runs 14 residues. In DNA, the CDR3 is TGTGCCAGCAGCCCGGGAGGGAGAACAGATACGCAGTATTTT. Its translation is CASSPGGRTDTQYF.

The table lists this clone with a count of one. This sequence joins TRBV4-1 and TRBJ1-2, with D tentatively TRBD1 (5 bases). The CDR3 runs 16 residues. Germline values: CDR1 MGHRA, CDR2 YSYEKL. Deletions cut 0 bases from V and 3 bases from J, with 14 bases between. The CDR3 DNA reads TGCGCCAGCAGCCAAGAGCAAATGGGGCCTCACTATGGCTACACCTTC. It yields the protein CASSQEQMGPHYGYTF.

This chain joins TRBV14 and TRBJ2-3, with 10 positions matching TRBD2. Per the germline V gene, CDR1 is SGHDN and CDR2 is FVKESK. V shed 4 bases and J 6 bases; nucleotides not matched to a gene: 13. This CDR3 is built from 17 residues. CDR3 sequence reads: CASSPPRSGGRGDTQYF. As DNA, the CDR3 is TGTGCCAGCAGCCCCCCTCGTAGCGGGGGGCGGGGGGATACGCAGTATTTT.

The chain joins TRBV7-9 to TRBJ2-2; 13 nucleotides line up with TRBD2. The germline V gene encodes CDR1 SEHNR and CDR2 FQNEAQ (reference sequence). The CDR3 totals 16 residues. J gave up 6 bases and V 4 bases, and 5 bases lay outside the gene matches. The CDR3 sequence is CASSYPGTSGAGELFF. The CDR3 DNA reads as TGTGCCAGCAGCTACCCCGGGACTAGCGGGGCCGGGGAGCTGTTTTTT.

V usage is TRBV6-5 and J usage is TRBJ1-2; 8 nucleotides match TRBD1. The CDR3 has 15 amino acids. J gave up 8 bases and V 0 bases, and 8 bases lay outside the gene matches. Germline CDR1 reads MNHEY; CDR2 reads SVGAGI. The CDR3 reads CASSYSIGTGGGYTF. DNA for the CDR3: TGTGCCAGCAGTTACTCGATCGGGACAGGAGGAGGCTACACCTTC.

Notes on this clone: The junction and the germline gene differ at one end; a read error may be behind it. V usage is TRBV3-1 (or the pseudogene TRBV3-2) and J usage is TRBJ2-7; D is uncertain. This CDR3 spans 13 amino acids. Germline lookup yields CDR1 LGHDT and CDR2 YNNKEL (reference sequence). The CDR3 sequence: CASSHRQASKLTF. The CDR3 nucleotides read TGTGCCAGCAGCCACCGTCAGGCGTCCAAACTTACTTTC.

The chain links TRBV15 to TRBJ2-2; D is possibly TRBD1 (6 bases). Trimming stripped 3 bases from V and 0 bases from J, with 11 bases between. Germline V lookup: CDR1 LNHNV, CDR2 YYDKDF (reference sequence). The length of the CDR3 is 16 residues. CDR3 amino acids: CATSRRTASNTGELFF. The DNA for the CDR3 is TGTGCCACCAGCAGGAGGACAGCTTCGAACACCGGGGAGCTGTTTTTT. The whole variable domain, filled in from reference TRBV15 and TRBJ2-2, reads DAMVIQNPRYQVTQFGKPVTLSCSQTLNHNVMYWYQQKSSQAPKLLFHYYDKDFNNEADTPDNFQSRRPNTSFCFLDIRSPGLGDTAMYLCATSRRTASNTGELFFGEGSRLTVL.

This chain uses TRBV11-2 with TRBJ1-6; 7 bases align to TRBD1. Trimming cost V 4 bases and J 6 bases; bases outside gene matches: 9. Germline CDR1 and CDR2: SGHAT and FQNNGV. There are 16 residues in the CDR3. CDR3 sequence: CASSSYRGRSNSPLHF. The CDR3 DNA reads TGTGCCAGCAGCTCGTACAGGGGTCGAAGTAATTCACCCCTCCACTTT.

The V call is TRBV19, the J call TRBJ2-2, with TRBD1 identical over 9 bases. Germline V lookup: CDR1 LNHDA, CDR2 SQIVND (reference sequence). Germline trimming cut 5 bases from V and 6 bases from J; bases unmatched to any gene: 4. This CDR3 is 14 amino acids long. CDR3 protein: CASSARQGAGELFF. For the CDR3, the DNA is TGTGCCAGTAGTGCCCGACAGGGGGCCGGGGAGCTGTTTTTT.

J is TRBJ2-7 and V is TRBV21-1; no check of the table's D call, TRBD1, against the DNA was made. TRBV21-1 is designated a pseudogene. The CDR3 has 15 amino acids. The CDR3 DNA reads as TGTGCCAGCAGCAAACTGGGACAGGGAAGGTACGAGCAGTACGTC. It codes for CASSKLGQGRYEQYV.

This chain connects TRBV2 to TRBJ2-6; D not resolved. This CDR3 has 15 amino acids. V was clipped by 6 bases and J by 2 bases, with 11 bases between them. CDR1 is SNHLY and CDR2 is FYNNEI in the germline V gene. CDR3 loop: CASRVSVAGANVLTF. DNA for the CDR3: TGTGCCAGCAGGGTTTCAGTTGCTGGGGCCAACGTCCTGACTTTC.

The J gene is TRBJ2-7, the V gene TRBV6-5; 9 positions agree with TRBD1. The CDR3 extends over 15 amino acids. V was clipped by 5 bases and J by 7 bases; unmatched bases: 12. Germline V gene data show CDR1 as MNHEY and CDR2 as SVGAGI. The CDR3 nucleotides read TGTGCCAGCAGTCCACTGAGGACAGGGGTAGGGGAGCAGTACTTC. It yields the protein CASSPLRTGVGEQYF.

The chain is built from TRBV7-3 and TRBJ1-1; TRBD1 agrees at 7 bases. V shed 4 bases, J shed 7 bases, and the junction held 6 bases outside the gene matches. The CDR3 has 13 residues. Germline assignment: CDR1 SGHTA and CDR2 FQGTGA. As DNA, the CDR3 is TGTGCCAGCAGCTCAGACCGGGACAGTGAAGCTTTCTTT. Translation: CASSSDRDSEAFF.

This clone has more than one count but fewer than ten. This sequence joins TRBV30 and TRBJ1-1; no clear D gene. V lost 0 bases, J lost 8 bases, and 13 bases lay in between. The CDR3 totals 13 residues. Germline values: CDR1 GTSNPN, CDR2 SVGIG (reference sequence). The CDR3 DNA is TGTGCCTGGAGTGTAATTCTCAGCGCCGAAGCTTTCTTT. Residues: CAWSVILSAEAFF.

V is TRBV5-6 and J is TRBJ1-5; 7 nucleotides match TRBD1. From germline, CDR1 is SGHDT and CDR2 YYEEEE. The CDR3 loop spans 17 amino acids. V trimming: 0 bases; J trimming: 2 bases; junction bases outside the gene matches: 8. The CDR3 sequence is CASSLAQGGLGNQPQHF. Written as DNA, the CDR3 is TGTGCCAGCAGCTTGGCCCAAGGGGGCCTGGGCAATCAGCCCCAGCATTTT. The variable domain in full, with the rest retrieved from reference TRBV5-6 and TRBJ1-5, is DAGVTQSPTHLIKTRGQQVTLRCSPKSGHDTVSWYQQALGQGPQFIFQYYEEEERQRGNFPDRFSGHQFPNYSSELNVNALLLGDSALYLCASSLAQGGLGNQPQHFGDGTRLSIL.

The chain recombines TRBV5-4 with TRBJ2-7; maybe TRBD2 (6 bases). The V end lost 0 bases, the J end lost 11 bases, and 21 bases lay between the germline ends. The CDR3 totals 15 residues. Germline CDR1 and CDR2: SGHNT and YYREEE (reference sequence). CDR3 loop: CASSLANRGTYSEYF. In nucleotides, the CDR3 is TGTGCCAGCAGCTTGGCCAACCGGGGGACCTATAGTGAGTACTTC.

The CDR3 DNA is TGTGCCAGAAGCTTGGGACAGGGGGAGCAGTACGTC. This codes for CARSLGQGEQYV. The rearrangement joins TRBV5-3 to TRBJ2-7, with 8 bases aligning to TRBD1. TRBV5-3 counts as an open reading frame of uncertain function. J gave up 7 bases and V 0 bases, and 0 bases lay outside the gene matches. This CDR3 has 12 residues.

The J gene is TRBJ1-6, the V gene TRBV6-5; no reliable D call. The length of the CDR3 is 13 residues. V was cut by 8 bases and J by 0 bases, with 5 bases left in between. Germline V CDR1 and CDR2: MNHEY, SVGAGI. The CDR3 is CASFSSYNSPLHF. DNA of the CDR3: TGTGCCAGCTTCAGCTCCTATAATTCACCCCTCCACTTT.

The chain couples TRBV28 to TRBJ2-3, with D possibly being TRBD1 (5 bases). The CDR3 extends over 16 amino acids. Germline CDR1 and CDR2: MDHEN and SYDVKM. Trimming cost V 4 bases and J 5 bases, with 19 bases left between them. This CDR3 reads CASSSWGSAPLDTQYF. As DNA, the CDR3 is TGTGCCAGCAGTTCCTGGGGCAGTGCACCTTTAGATACGCAGTATTTT.

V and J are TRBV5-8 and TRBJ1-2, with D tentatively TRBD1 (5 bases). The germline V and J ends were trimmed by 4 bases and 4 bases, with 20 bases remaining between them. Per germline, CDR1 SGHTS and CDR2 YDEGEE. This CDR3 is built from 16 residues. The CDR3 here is CASSPSGQPLFYGYTF. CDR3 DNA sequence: TGTGCCAGCAGCCCATCCGGACAACCTTTATTCTATGGCTACACCTTC.

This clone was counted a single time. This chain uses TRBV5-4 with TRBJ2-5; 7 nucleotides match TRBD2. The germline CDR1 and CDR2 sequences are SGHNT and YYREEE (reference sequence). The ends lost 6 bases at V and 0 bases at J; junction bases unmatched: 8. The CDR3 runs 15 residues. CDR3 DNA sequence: TGTGCCAGCACCCCAGGTGGGGGGGACCAAGAGACCCAGTACTTC. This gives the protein CASTPGGGDQETQYF. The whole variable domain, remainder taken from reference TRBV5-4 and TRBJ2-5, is ETGVTQSPTHLIKTRGQQVTLRCSSQSGHNTVSWYQQALGQGPQFIFQYYREEENGRGNFPPRFSGLQFPNYSSELNVNALELDDSALYLCASTPGGGDQETQYFGPGTRLLVL.

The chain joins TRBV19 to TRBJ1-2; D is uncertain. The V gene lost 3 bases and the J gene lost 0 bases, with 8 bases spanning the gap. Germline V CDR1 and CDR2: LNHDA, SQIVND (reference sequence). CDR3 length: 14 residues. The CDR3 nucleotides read TGTGCCAGTAGTATTCGTCCCGCTAACTATGGCTACACCTTC. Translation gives CASSIRPANYGYTF.

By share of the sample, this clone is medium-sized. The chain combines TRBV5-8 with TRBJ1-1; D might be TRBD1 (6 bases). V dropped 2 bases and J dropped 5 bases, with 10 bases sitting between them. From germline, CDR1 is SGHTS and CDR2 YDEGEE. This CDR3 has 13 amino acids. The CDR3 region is CASSFWQGTEAFF. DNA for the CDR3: TGTGCCAGCAGCTTTTGGCAGGGGACTGAAGCTTTCTTT.

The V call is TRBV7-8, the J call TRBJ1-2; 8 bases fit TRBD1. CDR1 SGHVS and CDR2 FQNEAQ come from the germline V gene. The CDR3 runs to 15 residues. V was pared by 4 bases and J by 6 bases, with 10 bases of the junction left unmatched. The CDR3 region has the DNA TGTGCCAGCAGCTCCCATGTGGGGACAGGAAATGGCTACACCTTC. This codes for CASSSHVGTGNGYTF.

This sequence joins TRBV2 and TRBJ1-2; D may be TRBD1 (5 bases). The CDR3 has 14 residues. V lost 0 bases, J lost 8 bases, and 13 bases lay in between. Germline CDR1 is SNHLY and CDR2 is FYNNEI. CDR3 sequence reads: CASSEAPRAGGYTF. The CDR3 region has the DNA TGTGCCAGCAGTGAAGCGCCCAGGGCTGGAGGCTACACCTTC.

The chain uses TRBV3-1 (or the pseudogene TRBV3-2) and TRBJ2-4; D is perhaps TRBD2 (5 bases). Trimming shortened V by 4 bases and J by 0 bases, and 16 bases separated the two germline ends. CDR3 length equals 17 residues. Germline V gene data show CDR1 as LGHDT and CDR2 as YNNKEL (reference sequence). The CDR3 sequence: CASSPSRGLGAKNIQYF. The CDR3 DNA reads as TGTGCCAGCAGCCCGTCCCGGGGTCTGGGAGCCAAAAACATTCAGTACTTC.